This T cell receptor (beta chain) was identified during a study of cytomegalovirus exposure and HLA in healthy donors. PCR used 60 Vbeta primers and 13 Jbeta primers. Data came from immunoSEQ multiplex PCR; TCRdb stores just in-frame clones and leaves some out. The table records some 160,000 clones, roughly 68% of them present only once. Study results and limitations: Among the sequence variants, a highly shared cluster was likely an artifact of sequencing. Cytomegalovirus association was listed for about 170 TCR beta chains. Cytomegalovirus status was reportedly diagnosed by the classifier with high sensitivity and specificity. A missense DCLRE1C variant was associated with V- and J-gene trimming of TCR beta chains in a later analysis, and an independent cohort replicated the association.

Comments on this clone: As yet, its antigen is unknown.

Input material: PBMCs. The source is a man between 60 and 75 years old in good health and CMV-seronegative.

In DNA, the CDR3 is TGCAGCGTTGGGATCAGGGAGGGCATTCAGTACTTC. It translates to CSVGIREGIQYF. This chain connects TRBV29-1 to TRBJ2-4; TRBD2 agrees at 7 bases. Germline trimming cut 4 bases from V and 9 bases from J; bases unmatched to any gene: 6. In germline, CDR1 is SQVTM, CDR2 ANQGSEA. The CDR3 loop spans 12 amino acids.